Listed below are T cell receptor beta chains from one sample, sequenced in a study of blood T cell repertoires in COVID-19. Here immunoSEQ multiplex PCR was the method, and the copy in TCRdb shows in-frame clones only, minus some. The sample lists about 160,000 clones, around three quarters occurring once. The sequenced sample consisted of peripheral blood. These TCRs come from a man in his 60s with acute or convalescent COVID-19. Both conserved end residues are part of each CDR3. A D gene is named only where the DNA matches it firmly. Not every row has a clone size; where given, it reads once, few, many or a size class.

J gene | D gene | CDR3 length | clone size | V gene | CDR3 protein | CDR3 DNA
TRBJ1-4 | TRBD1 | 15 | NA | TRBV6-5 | CASSRGTVTNEKLFF | TGTGCCAGCAGCCGAGGGACAGTAACTAATGAAAAACTGTTTTTT
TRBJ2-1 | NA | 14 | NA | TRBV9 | CASSVESLYNEQFF | TGTGCCAGCAGCGTAGAGAGTCTCTACAATGAGCAGTTCTTC
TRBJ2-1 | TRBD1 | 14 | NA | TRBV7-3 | CASSAGTENNEQFF | TGTGCCAGCAGCGCAGGGACAGAGAACAATGAGCAGTTCTTC
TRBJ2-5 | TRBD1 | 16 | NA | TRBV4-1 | CASSQTGTGGRETQYF | TGCGCCAGCAGCCAAACCGGGACAGGGGGCAGAGAGACCCAGTACTTC
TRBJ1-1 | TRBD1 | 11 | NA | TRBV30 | CAWGQGSRAFF | TGTGCCTGGGGACAGGGATCTCGAGCTTTCTTT
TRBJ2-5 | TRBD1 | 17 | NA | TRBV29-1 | CSVVNWDRAVFGETQYF | TGCAGCGTCGTGAACTGGGACAGGGCCGTGTTTGGTGAGACCCAGTACTTC
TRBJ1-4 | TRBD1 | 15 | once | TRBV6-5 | CASSHSLQGSEKLFF | TGTGCCAGCAGTCACAGCCTACAGGGGAGCGAAAAACTGTTTTTT
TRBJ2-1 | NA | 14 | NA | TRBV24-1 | CATSDSRTANEQFF | TGTGCCACCAGTGATTCACGCACTGCCAATGAGCAGTTCTTC
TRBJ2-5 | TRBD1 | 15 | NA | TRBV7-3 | CASSVGTGKMETQYF | TGTGCCAGCAGCGTTGGGACAGGGAAGATGGAGACCCAGTACTTC
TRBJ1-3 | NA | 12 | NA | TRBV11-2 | CASSRLEDTIYF | TGTGCCAGCAGCCGTTTGGAGGACACCATATATTTT
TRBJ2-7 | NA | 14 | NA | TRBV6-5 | CASRFRVESYEQYF | TGTGCCAGCAGGTTCAGGGTGGAATCCTACGAGCAGTACTTC
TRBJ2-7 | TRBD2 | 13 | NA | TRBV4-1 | CASSQVAGDEQYF | TGCGCCAGCAGCCAAGTGGCGGGGGACGAGCAGTACTTC
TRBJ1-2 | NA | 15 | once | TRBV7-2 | CASIRVGGSDYGYTF | TGTGCCAGCATCAGAGTCGGGGGATCGGACTATGGCTACACCTTC
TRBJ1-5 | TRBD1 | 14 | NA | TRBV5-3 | CARSDGQEGQPQHF | TGTGCCAGAAGCGACGGACAGGAAGGTCAGCCCCAGCATTTT
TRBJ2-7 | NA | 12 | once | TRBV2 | CASSVYSYEQYF | TGTGCCAGCAGTGTATACTCCTACGAGCAGTACTTC
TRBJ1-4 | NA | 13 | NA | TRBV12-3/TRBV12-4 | CASGGHASEKLFF | TGTGCCAGCGGTGGACACGCGAGTGAAAAACTGTTTTTT
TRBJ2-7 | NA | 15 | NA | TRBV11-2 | CASSLEGTGYNEQYF | TGTGCCAGCAGCTTAGAGGGAACAGGGTATAACGAGCAGTACTTC
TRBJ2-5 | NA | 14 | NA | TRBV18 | CASSGSSERETQYF | TGTGCCAGCTCAGGATCTAGCGAGAGGGAGACCCAGTACTTC
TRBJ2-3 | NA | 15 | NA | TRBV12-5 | CASRLGGSAGDTQYF | TGTGCTAGTCGGTTGGGGGGATCGGCGGGAGATACGCAGTATTTT
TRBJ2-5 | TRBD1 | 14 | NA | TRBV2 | CASRTGTPQGAQYF | TGTGCCAGCCGCACCGGGACCCCCCAGGGGGCCCAGTACTTC
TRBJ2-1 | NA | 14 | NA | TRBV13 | CASSLRRGPNEQFF | TGTGCCAGCAGCTTACGGAGGGGGCCGAATGAGCAGTTCTTC
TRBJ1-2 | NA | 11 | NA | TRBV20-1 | CSAPGDRGYTF | TGCAGTGCCCCAGGGGATCGTGGCTACACCTTC
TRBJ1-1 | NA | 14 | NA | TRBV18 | CASSQNRVRTEAFF | TGTGCCAGCTCACAGAACAGGGTCCGGACTGAAGCTTTCTTT
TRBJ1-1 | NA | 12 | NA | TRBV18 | CASSSTGREAFF | TGTGCCAGCTCTTCGACGGGTAGGGAAGCTTTCTTT